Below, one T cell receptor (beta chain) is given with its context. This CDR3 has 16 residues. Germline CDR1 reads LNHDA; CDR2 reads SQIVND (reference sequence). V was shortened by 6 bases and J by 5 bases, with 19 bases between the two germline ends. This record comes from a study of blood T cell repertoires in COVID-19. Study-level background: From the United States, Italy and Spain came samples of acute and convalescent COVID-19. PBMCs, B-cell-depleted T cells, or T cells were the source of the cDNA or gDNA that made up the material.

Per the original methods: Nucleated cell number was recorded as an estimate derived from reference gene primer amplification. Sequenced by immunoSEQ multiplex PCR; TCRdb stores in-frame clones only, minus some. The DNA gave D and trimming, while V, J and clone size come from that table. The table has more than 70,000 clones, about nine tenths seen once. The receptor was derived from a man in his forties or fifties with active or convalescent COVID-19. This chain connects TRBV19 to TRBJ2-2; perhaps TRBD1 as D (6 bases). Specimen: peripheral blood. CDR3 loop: CASRLIGQTQTGELFF. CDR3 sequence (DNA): TGTGCCAGTAGGCTTATAGGACAGACCCAGACCGGGGAGCTGTTTTTT.